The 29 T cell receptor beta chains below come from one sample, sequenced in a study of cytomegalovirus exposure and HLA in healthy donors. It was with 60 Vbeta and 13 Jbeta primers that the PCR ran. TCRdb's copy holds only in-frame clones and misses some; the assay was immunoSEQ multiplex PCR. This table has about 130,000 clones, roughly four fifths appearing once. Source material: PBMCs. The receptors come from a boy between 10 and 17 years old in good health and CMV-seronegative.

The CDR3 DNA reads TGTGCCAGCAGCAAAAGCCGGGACAGGGAGGACGGCTACACCTTC. Translation: CASSKSRDREDGYTF. The rearrangement uses TRBV21-1 and TRBJ1-2; the table gives TRBD1 as D, unverified against the DNA. TRBV21-1 is flagged as a pseudogene. The CDR3 is 15 residues long.

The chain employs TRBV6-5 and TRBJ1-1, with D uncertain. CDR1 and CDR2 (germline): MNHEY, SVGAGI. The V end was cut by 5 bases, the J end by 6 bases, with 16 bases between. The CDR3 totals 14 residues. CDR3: CASSKIDGLAEAFF. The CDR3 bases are TGTGCCAGCAGTAAGATCGACGGACTGGCTGAAGCTTTCTTT.

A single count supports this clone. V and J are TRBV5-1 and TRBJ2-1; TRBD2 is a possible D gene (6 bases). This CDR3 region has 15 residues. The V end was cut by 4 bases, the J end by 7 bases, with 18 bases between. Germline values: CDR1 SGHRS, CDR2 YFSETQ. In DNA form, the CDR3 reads TGCGCCAGCAGCCTCCTTGGGGACTTAGGGAATGAGCAGTTCTTC. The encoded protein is CASSLLGDLGNEQFF.

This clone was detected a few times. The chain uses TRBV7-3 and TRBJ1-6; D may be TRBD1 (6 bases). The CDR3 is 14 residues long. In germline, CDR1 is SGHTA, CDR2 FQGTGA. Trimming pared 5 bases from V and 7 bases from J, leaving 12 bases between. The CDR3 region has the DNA TGTGCCAGCAGCCTACAGGGTTACAATTCACCCCTCCACTTT. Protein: CASSLQGYNSPLHF.

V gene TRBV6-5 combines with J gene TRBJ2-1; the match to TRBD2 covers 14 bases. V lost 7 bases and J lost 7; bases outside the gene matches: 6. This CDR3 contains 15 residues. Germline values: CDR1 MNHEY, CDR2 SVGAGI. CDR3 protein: CASTIGTSGSNEQFF. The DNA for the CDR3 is TGTGCCAGCACCATCGGGACTAGCGGGAGTAATGAGCAGTTCTTC.

The CDR3 DNA is TGCAGCGTTGAGCGTAGGACAGAGAACACTGAAGCTTTCTTT. As protein: CSVERRTENTEAFF. The chain has TRBV29-1 and TRBJ1-1; the D gene is possibly TRBD1 (6 bases). This CDR3 has 14 residues. V gave up 3 bases and J gave up 1 base, with 12 bases separating them. The germline gives CDR1 SQVTM, CDR2 ANQGSEA.

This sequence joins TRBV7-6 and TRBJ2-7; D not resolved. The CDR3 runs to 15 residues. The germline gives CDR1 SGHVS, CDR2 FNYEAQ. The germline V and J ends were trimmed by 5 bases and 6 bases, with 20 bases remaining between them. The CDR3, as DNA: TGTGCCAGCAGCCCGAAACCCACGGAGTGGCTCGAGCAGTACTTC. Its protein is CASSPKPTEWLEQYF.

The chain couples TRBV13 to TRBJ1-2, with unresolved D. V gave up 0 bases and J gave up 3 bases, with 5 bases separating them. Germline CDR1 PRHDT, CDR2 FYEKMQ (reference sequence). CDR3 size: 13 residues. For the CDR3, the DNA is TGTGCCAGCAGCTTAGGGGGCGACTATGGCTACACCTTC. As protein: CASSLGGDYGYTF.

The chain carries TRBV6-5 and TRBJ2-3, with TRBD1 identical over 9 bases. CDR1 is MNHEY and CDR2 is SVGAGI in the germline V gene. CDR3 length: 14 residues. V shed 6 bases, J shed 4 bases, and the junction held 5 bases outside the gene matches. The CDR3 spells CASSPTGGADTQYF. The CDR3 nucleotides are TGTGCCAGCAGCCCGACAGGGGGGGCAGATACGCAGTATTTT.

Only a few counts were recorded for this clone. The CDR3 DNA is TGTGCCACCCTAGCGGGAGGCAACACCGGGGAGCTGTTTTTT. Translated: CATLAGGNTGELFF. This sequence joins TRBV6-1 and TRBJ2-2; 11 bases fit TRBD2. V lost 10 bases to trimming and J lost 2 bases; unmatched junction nucleotides: 3. Germline CDR1 reads MNHNS; CDR2 reads SASEGT. CDR3 length: 14 residues.

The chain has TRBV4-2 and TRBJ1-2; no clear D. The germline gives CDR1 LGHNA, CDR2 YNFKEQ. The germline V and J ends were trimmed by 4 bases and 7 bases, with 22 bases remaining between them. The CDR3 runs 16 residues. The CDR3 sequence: CASSLRDREKEGGYTF. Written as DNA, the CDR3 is TGTGCCAGCAGCCTACGTGATAGGGAGAAGGAAGGTGGCTACACCTTC.

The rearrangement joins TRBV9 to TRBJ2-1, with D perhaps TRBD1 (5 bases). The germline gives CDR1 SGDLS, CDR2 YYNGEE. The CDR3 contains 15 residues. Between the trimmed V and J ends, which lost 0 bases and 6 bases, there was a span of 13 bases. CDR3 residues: CASSVEGAASNEQFF. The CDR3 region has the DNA TGTGCCAGCAGCGTAGAAGGGGCCGCCTCCAATGAGCAGTTCTTC.

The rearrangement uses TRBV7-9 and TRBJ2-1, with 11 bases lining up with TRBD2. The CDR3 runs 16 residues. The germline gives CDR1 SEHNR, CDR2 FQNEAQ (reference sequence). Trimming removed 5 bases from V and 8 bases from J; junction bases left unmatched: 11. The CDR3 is CASSELLAGAGDEQFF. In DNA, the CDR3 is TGTGCCAGCAGCGAATTACTAGCGGGAGCTGGCGATGAGCAGTTCTTC.

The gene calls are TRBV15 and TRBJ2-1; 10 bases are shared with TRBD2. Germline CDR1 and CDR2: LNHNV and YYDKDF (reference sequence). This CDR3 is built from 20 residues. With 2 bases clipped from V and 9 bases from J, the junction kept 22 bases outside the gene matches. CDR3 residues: CATSRSAYSVSSGRSSEQFF. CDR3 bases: TGTGCCACCAGCAGAAGTGCATATTCCGTGTCTAGCGGGAGATCGAGTGAGCAGTTCTTC.

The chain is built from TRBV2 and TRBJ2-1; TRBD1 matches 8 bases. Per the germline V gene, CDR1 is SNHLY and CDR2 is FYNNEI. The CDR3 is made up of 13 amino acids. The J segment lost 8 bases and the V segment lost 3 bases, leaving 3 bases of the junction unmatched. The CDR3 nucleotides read TGTGCCAGCAGTGAGGTACAGGGGGATGAGCAGTTCTTC. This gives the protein CASSEVQGDEQFF.

The CDR3 loop reads CASSQGPRITYEQYF. In DNA form, the CDR3 reads TGTGCCAGCAGCCAGGGGCCTAGGATCACCTACGAGCAGTACTTC. The genes are TRBV7-8 and TRBJ2-7; D is possibly TRBD1 (6 bases). Trimming removed 5 bases from V and 2 bases from J, with 16 bases in between. The CDR3 sequence is 15 residues long. CDR1 SGHVS and CDR2 FQNEAQ come from the germline V gene.

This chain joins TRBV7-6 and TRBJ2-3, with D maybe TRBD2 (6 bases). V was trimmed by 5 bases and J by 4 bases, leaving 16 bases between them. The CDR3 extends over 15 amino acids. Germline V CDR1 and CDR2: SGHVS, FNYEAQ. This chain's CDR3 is CASSLGTPAADTQYF. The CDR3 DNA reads TGTGCCAGCAGCCTCGGGACTCCCGCGGCAGATACGCAGTATTTT.

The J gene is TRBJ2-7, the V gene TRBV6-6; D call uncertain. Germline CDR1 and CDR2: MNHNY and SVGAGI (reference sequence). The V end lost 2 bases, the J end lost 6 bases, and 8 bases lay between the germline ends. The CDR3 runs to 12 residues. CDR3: CASSYGGSEQYF. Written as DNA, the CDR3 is TGTGCCAGCAGTTACGGTGGCTCCGAGCAGTACTTC.

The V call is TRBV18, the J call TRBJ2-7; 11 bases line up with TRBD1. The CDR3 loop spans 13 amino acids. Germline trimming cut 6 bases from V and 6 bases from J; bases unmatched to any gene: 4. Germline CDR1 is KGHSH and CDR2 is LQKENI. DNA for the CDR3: TGTGCCAGCTCCGGGACAGGGGGTAGCGAGCAGTACTTC. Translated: CASSGTGGSEQYF.

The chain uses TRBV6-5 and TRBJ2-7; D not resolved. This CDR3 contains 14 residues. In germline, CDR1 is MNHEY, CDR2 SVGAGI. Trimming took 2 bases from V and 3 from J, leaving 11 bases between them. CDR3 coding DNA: TGTGCCAGCAGTTACGGGCAGCAAAACTACGAGCAGTACTTC. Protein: CASSYGQQNYEQYF.

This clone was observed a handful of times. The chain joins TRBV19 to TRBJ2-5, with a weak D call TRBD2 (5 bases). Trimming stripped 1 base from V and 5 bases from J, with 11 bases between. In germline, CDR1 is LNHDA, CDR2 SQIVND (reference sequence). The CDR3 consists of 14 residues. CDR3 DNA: TGTGCCAGTAGTATAGCGGGAAGGCCGGAGACCCAGTACTTC. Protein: CASSIAGRPETQYF.

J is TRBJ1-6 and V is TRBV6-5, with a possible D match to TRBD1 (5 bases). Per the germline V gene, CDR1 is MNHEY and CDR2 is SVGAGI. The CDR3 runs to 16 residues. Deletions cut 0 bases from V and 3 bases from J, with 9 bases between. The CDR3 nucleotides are TGTGCCAGCAGTTACTCACGGACAAACTATAATTCACCCCTCCACTTT. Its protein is CASSYSRTNYNSPLHF.

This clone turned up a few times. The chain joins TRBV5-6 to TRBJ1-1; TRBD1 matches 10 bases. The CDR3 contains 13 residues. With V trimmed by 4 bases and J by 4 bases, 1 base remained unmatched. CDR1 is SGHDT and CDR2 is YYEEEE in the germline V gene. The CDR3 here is CASSGQGGTEAFF. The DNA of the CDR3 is TGTGCCAGCAGCGGACAGGGGGGCACTGAAGCTTTCTTT.

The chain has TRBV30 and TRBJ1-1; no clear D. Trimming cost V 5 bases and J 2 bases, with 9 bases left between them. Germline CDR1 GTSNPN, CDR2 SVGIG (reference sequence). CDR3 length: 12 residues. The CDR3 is CAWGGYNTEAFF. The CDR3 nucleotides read TGTGCCTGGGGCGGGTACAACACTGAAGCTTTCTTT.

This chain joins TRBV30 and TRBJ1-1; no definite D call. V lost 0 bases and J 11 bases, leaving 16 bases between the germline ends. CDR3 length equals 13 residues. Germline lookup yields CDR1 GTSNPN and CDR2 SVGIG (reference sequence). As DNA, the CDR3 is TGTGCCTGGAGTGTACCGCTGGGGAGTGAGGCTTTCTTT. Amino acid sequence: CAWSVPLGSEAFF.

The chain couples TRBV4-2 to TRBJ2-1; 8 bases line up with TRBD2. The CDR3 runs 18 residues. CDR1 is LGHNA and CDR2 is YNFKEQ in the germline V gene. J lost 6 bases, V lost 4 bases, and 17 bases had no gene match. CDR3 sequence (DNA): TGTGCCAGCAGCCGACGAAATAACGCGGGAGGCCCCCCCAATGAGCAGTTCTTC. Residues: CASSRRNNAGGPPNEQFF.

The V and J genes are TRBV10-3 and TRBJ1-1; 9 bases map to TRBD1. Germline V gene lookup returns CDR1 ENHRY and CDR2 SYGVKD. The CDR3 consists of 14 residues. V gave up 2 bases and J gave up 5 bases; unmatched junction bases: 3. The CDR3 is CAISEDRGGTEAFF. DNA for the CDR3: TGTGCCATCAGTGAGGACAGGGGGGGGACTGAAGCTTTCTTT.

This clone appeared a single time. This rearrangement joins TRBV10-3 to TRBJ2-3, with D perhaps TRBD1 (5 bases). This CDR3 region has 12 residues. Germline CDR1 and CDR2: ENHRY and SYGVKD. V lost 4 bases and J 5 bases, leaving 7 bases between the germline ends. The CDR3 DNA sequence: TGTGCCATCAGTGCCAGGGAAGATACGCAGTATTTT. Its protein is CAISAREDTQYF.

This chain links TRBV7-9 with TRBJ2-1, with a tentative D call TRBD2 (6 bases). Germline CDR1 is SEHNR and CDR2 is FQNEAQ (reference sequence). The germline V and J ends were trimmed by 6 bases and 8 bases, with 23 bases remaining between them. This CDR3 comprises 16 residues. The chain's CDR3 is CASRPQEAGLRHEQFF. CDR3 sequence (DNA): TGTGCCAGCAGACCTCAGGAGGCGGGACTCCGACATGAGCAGTTCTTC.